This TCR beta chain was recorded in a study of cytomegalovirus exposure and HLA in healthy donors. Study-wide results and limits: The sole available immune exposure information was CMV serostatus. Some V segments could not be told apart, so they were left out, TRBV6-2 and TRBV6-3 among them. Apparent HLA restriction characterized most CMV-associated TCR beta chains in a later analysis. Altogether, some 160 TCR beta chains were recorded as cytomegalovirus-associated.

Turning to this clone: Antigen: not known.

Germline V gene sequence: CDR1 MNHNY, CDR2 SVGAGI (reference sequence). The junction had 6 bases not matched to a gene; V was cut back by 6 bases and J by 0 bases. CDR3 length: 16 amino acids. PCR employed 60 Vbeta and 13 Jbeta primers. This table comes from immunoSEQ multiplex PCR, and its TCRdb copy is limited to in-frame clones, with some not included. Here the sample table reports tens of thousands of clones. The source material was PBMCs. The V and J genes are TRBV6-6 and TRBJ2-2; TRBD1 matches at 8 bases. This TCR came from an older woman in good health and CMV-seronegative. The CDR3 loop reads CASSPRDRTNTGELFF. The CDR3 DNA follows: TGTGCCAGCAGCCCCCGGGACAGGACGAACACCGGGGAGCTGTTTTTT.